What follows are 31 T cell receptor beta chains derived from one specimen sequenced in a study of memory CD4+ T cells and cytomegalovirus serostatus. Sequencing was performed with immunoSEQ multiplex PCR; in TCRdb, only in-frame clones are kept and a portion is missing. Found here are about 54,000 clones, about 80% of them singletons; the top ten hold roughly 1.7%. Single viable CD3+CD4+CD8-CD45RO+ cells were sorted as the memory CD4+ T cells. The specimen sequenced was memory CD4+ T cells from blood. These receptors were collected from an adult in good health and CMV-seronegative.

CDR3 residues: CATSRIDRDNTEAFF. As DNA, the CDR3 is TGTGCCACCAGCAGAATCGACAGGGATAACACTGAAGCTTTCTTT. The chain has TRBV15 and TRBJ1-1, with 7 nucleotides matching TRBD1. Germline CDR1 reads LNHNV; CDR2 reads YYDKDF (reference sequence). There are 15 residues in the CDR3. V trimming: 2 bases; J trimming: 2 bases; junction bases outside the gene matches: 5.

The chain has TRBV7-2 and TRBJ1-4, with D maybe TRBD1 (6 bases). CDR1 and CDR2 (germline): SGHTA, FQGNSA. The CDR3 loop spans 15 amino acids. V was shortened by 5 bases and J by 8 bases, with 18 bases between the two germline ends. CDR3 bases: TGTGCCAGCAGCCAAAACCTGGGGGGCCGGGAAAAACTGTTTTTT. It is translated as CASSQNLGGREKLFF.

This chain joins TRBV19 and TRBJ2-6; D is uncertain. The germline CDR1 and CDR2 sequences are LNHDA and SQIVND (reference sequence). This CDR3 is 16 amino acids long. The ends were cut back, 1 base at V and 0 bases at J, with 7 bases in the middle. The CDR3 reads CASSIGTRSGANVLTF. The CDR3 DNA is TGTGCCAGTAGTATAGGGACCCGCTCTGGGGCCAACGTCCTGACTTTC. Together with reference TRBV19 and TRBJ2-6, the CDR3 gives the full variable domain: DGGITQSPKYLFRKEGQNVTLSCEQNLNHDAMYWYRQDPGQGLRLIYYSQIVNDFQKGDIAEGYSVSREKKESFPLTVTSAQKNPTAFYLCASSIGTRSGANVLTFGAGSRLTVL.

The chain employs TRBV11-1 and TRBJ2-2; no firm D call. The germline V and J ends were trimmed by 2 bases and 5 bases, with 18 bases remaining between them. This CDR3 spans 17 amino acids. CDR1 is SGHAT, CDR2 FQDESV, per germline (reference sequence). The CDR3 DNA sequence: TGTGCCAGCAGCTTAACTACTTCACAGAGATTAACCGGGGAGCTGTTTTTT. Its protein product is CASSLTTSQRLTGELFF.

V gene TRBV6-5 combines with J gene TRBJ1-2; weak D call: TRBD1 (6 bases). V lost 8 bases to trimming and J lost 6 bases, with 19 bases between them. CDR1 is MNHEY and CDR2 is SVGAGI in the germline V gene. The CDR3 runs 14 residues. The CDR3 spells CASRAQGRAHGYTF. Here the CDR3 DNA reads TGTGCCAGCCGTGCCCAGGGGCGGGCGCATGGCTACACCTTC.

The chain joins TRBV5-1 to TRBJ1-4; no definite D call. CDR3 size: 13 residues. Germline assignment: CDR1 SGHRS and CDR2 YFSETQ. V was clipped by 2 bases and J by 5 bases, with 7 bases between them. The CDR3 spells CASSFYGNEKLFF. The CDR3 DNA is TGCGCCAGCAGCTTCTACGGGAATGAAAAACTGTTTTTT.

This chain links TRBV6-6 with TRBJ1-5; 8 bases are shared with TRBD1. CDR3 length: 13 residues. Germline CDR1 is MNHNY and CDR2 is SVGAGI (reference sequence). Germline trimming cut 8 bases from V and 4 bases from J; bases unmatched to any gene: 4. Here the CDR3 reads CASDRGFNQPQHF. CDR3 sequence (DNA): TGTGCCAGCGACAGGGGTTTTAATCAGCCCCAGCATTTT.

This rearrangement joins TRBV7-9 to TRBJ2-3, with D possibly TRBD1 on 5 matching bases. Trimming cost V 2 bases and J 0 bases, with 21 bases left between them. CDR3 size: 19 residues. Germline V gene sequence: CDR1 SEHNR, CDR2 FQNEAQ (reference sequence). CDR3: CASSLQNIWSTASTDTQYF. The CDR3 DNA reads as TGTGCCAGCAGCTTACAAAATATCTGGTCGACAGCCAGCACAGATACGCAGTATTTT.

The CDR3 spells CASSGYEGGYTF. CDR3 bases: TGTGCCAGCAGTGGGTACGAGGGGGGCTACACCTTC. This chain joins TRBV6-5 and TRBJ1-2; a possible D gene is TRBD1 (5 bases). The V gene lost 5 bases and the J gene lost 8 bases, with 12 bases spanning the gap. CDR1 and CDR2 from the germline V gene are MNHEY and SVGAGI. The length of the CDR3 is 12 residues.

In nucleotides, the CDR3 is TGTGCCAGCAGCTTACAGGTGGCGGGACGGTGGAATCAAGGGAACACCTTC. Translating it yields CASSLQVAGRWNQGNTF. The rearrangement uses TRBV7-2 and TRBJ1-2; maybe TRBD1 (5 bases). Trimming took 2 bases from V and 12 from J, leaving 28 bases between them. The CDR3 contains 17 residues. Germline V CDR1 and CDR2: SGHTA, FQGNSA. Together with reference TRBV7-2 and TRBJ1-2, the CDR3 gives the full variable domain: GAGVSQSPSNKVTEKGKDVELRCDPISGHTALYWYRQSLGQGLEFLIYFQGNSAPDKSGLPSDRFSAERTGGSVSTLTIQRTQQEDSAVYLCASSLQVAGRWNQGNTFGSGTRLTVV.

This rearrangement joins TRBV6-5 to TRBJ2-1; possible D gene TRBD1, 6 bases. CDR1 is MNHEY and CDR2 is SVGAGI in the germline V gene. Trimming stripped 2 bases from V and 3 bases from J, with 11 bases between. The CDR3 has 15 residues. CDR3 coding DNA: TGTGCCAGCAGTTACGGACAGAGAATCTACAATGAGCAGTTCTTC. Amino acids: CASSYGQRIYNEQFF.

In this sample, this clone turned up once. The chain joins TRBV28 to TRBJ1-5, with a tentative D call TRBD1 (6 bases). CDR3 size: 16 residues. The V gene lost 5 bases and the J gene lost 7 bases, with 21 bases spanning the gap. The germline gives CDR1 MDHEN, CDR2 SYDVKM. DNA for the CDR3: TGTGCCAGCAGTCCATGGACAACAGGGAGCGGACAGCCCCAGCATTTT. Its protein is CASSPWTTGSGQPQHF.

V gene TRBV28 combines with J gene TRBJ1-2; 7 bases match TRBD1. The J segment lost 5 bases and the V segment lost 8 bases, leaving 11 bases of the junction unmatched. Germline CDR1 MDHEN, CDR2 SYDVKM. The CDR3 sequence is 14 residues long. The CDR3 here is CASRNRGPQYGYTF. CDR3 coding DNA: TGTGCCAGCCGAAACAGGGGACCTCAATATGGCTACACCTTC.

This clone is a singleton in its sample. The rearrangement links TRBV6-5 to TRBJ1-4; no reliable D call. The V gene's germline CDR1 is MNHEY and CDR2 SVGAGI. The ends were cut back, 6 bases at V and 6 bases at J, with 14 bases in the middle. The CDR3 extends over 14 amino acids. DNA for the CDR3: TGTGCCAGCAGAGATTCGGGGTGGGATGAAAAACTGTTTTTT. Encoded protein: CASRDSGWDEKLFF.

This chain connects TRBV5-1 to TRBJ1-1, with a weak D call TRBD1 (6 bases). The CDR3 is made up of 14 amino acids. The V and J ends lost 0 bases and 4 bases respectively, with 10 bases between them. Per the germline V gene, CDR1 is SGHRS and CDR2 is YFSETQ. The CDR3 here is CASSLVPGATEAFF. DNA of the CDR3: TGCGCCAGCAGCTTGGTTCCGGGGGCCACTGAAGCTTTCTTT.

The chain employs TRBV7-9 and TRBJ1-3, with D possibly being TRBD1 (5 bases). Germline V gene sequence: CDR1 SEHNR, CDR2 FQNEAQ (reference sequence). The CDR3 totals 17 residues. The V gene lost 8 bases and the J gene lost 0 bases, with 20 bases spanning the gap. The chain's CDR3 is CASDSGRGLHSGNTIYF. In DNA form, the CDR3 reads TGTGCCAGCGATTCGGGGAGGGGATTACACTCTGGAAACACCATATATTTT.

This clone was recorded once. V usage is TRBV7-2 and J usage is TRBJ1-1; weak D call: TRBD1 (6 bases). This CDR3 region has 14 residues. The germline V and J ends were trimmed by 5 bases and 0 bases, with 10 bases remaining between them. In germline, CDR1 is SGHTA, CDR2 FQGNSA. The CDR3 sequence is CASSHGTLNTEAFF. The CDR3 DNA is TGTGCCAGCAGCCATGGGACATTGAACACTGAAGCTTTCTTT.

The chain is built from TRBV28 and TRBJ2-3; perhaps TRBD2 as D (7 bases). The CDR3 consists of 16 residues. The V gene's germline CDR1 is MDHEN and CDR2 SYDVKM. The V and J ends lost 1 base and 8 bases respectively, with 19 bases between them. CDR3 DNA sequence: TGTGCCAGCAGTTTATTTGGGCGGGGGCAGTCAGCTACGCAGTATTTT. This sequence encodes CASSLFGRGQSATQYF. Using reference TRBV28 and TRBJ2-3 for the parts outside the CDR3, the full variable domain is DVKVTQSSRYLVKRTGEKVFLECVQDMDHENMFWYRQDPGLGLRLIYFSYDVKMKEKGDIPEGYSVSREKKERFSLILESASTNQTSMYLCASSLFGRGQSATQYFGPGTRLTVL.

The chain recombines TRBV4-1 with TRBJ1-2; D is possibly TRBD1 (6 bases). The V end was cut by 1 base, the J end by 2 bases, with 11 bases between. The CDR3 has 15 amino acids. CDR1 and CDR2 (germline): MGHRA, YSYEKL. This CDR3 is CASSQGEGTNYGYTF. CDR3 in DNA: TGCGCCAGCAGCCAAGGAGAAGGGACAAACTATGGCTACACCTTC.

V is TRBV7-9 and J is TRBJ1-1, with 8 bases identical to TRBD1. Trimming removed 3 bases from V and 0 bases from J; junction bases left unmatched: 6. CDR1 SEHNR and CDR2 FQNEAQ come from the germline V gene (reference sequence). There are 16 residues in the CDR3. CDR3 DNA: TGTGCCAGCAGCTTGGACAGGGAGGGGTTGAACACTGAAGCTTTCTTT. Protein sequence: CASSLDREGLNTEAFF.

The chain has TRBV5-1 and TRBJ2-3; 9 positions match TRBD2. The germline gives CDR1 SGHRS, CDR2 YFSETQ. This CDR3 is 15 amino acids long. The trim removed 3 bases at V and 0 bases at J, leaving 2 bases unmatched. CDR3 protein: CASSWSGGSTDTQYF. CDR3 DNA: TGCGCCAGCAGCTGGAGCGGGGGGAGCACAGATACGCAGTATTTT.

This clone appeared a few times. The V gene is TRBV6-6, the J gene TRBJ1-1; 8 nucleotides agree with TRBD1. CDR3 length equals 15 residues. The germline V gene has CDR1 MNHNY and CDR2 SVGAGI (reference sequence). V shed 5 bases, J shed 4 bases, and the junction held 9 bases outside the gene matches. The CDR3 DNA sequence: TGTGCCAGCAGTCCTCCGGGACAGGTGACCACTGAAGCTTTCTTT. It translates to CASSPPGQVTTEAFF.

This chain joins TRBV6-6 and TRBJ1-2; TRBD1 matches 7 bases. Germline-derived CDR1 and CDR2 are MNHNY and SVGAGI (reference sequence). The trim removed 4 bases at V and 8 bases at J, leaving 10 bases unmatched. The CDR3 extends over 14 amino acids. The CDR3 region has the DNA TGTGCCAGCAGTTCCACGGGACAGCCTACGGGCTACACCTTC. It codes for CASSSTGQPTGYTF.

The chain is built from TRBV28 and TRBJ1-1; 11 positions agree with TRBD1. V lost 6 bases to trimming and J lost 8 bases; unmatched junction nucleotides: 11. The CDR3 runs to 15 residues. The germline V gene has CDR1 MDHEN and CDR2 SYDVKM. This chain's CDR3 is CASRGTGGRTKEAFF. In DNA, the CDR3 is TGTGCCAGCAGGGGGACAGGGGGTAGAACTAAAGAAGCTTTCTTT.

The V and J genes are TRBV5-4 and TRBJ2-7; D is possibly TRBD1 (5 bases). This CDR3 has 20 residues. CDR1 and CDR2 from the germline V gene are SGHNT and YYREEE (reference sequence). V lost 0 bases to trimming and J lost 4 bases, with 29 bases between them. The CDR3, as DNA: TGTGCCAGCAGCTTGGGACCAGTCCGAACAGGTCCGTCCGTCAGGTACGAGCAGTACTTC. Amino acids: CASSLGPVRTGPSVRYEQYF.

Points on this clone: Other DNA sequences in this specimen translate into the identical CDR3. V and J are TRBV6-6 and TRBJ1-2, with 7 nucleotides matching TRBD1. V lost 6 bases, J lost 0 bases, and 7 bases stayed unmatched. Germline V gene data show CDR1 as MNHNY and CDR2 as SVGAGI (reference sequence). The CDR3 contains 15 residues. The CDR3 sequence is CASSYPGTANYGYTF. The DNA for the CDR3 is TGTGCCAGCAGCTACCCCGGGACAGCTAACTATGGCTACACCTTC.

The V gene is TRBV6-1, the J gene TRBJ1-1; D is unresolved. V was shortened by 10 bases and J by 1 base, with 7 bases between the two germline ends. The CDR3 spans 11 residues. Germline V CDR1 and CDR2: MNHNS, SASEGT. CDR3 in amino acids: CAIEGNTEAFF. CDR3 in DNA: TGTGCCATCGAGGGGAACACTGAAGCTTTCTTT.

DNA for the CDR3: TGCAGTGGATATACTTCGGGGGAGCAGTACTTC. This encodes CSGYTSGEQYF. The gene calls are TRBV20-1 and TRBJ2-7; D is possibly TRBD2 (5 bases). Germline V gives CDR1 DFQATT, CDR2 SNEGSKA (reference sequence). V was trimmed by 7 bases and J by 7 bases, leaving 14 bases between them. The CDR3 runs to 11 residues.

This chain uses TRBV5-4 with TRBJ2-5, with TRBD1 identical over 10 bases. The germline V gene encodes CDR1 SGHNT and CDR2 YYREEE (reference sequence). This CDR3 is built from 15 residues. V shed 3 bases, J shed 5 bases, and the junction held 7 bases outside the gene matches. CDR3 bases: TGTGCCAGCAGCTCTGGGGACAGGGGAGGGGAGACCCAGTACTTC. This sequence encodes CASSSGDRGGETQYF.

V is TRBV7-2 and J is TRBJ1-1, with D unclear. The CDR3 has 13 residues. Germline V gene data show CDR1 as SGHTA and CDR2 as FQGNSA. Trimming pared 4 bases from V and 6 bases from J, leaving 12 bases between. The CDR3 sequence is CASSSRYGAEAFF. CDR3 in DNA: TGTGCCAGCAGCTCACGGTACGGCGCTGAAGCTTTCTTT.

This clone showed up just once. The chain carries TRBV19 and TRBJ2-7; D remains unclear. CDR3 length: 14 residues. Trimming removed 4 bases from V and 0 bases from J, with 10 bases in between. CDR1 is LNHDA and CDR2 is SQIVND in the germline V gene (reference sequence). In DNA form, the CDR3 reads TGTGCCAGTAGTAAGGATCCCAGCTCCTACGAGCAGTACTTC. Translating it yields CASSKDPSSYEQYF.